Listed below are T cell receptor beta chains from one sample, sequenced in a study of blood T cell repertoires in COVID-19. Sequencing used immunoSEQ multiplex PCR; TCRdb keeps in-frame clones, though not all of them. The sample carries 250,000 to 350,000 clones, over 85% recorded once. Sequences were obtained from PBMCs or T cells enriched from blood (not recorded which). Receptors were obtained from a man in his sixties who had recovered from COVID-19. CDR3s include the opening cysteine and the closing phenylalanine or tryptophan. D genes are given only for firm matches. Clone size is stated in some rows and not others, as once, few, many or a class when expanded.

V	J	size	D	DNA	CDR3
TRBV15	TRBJ1-1	NA	NA	TGTGCCACCAGCAGAGGTCCAAAACTTAAAGAAGCTTTCTTT	CATSRGPKLKEAFF
TRBV19	TRBJ1-5	NA	TRBD1	TGTGCCAGTACAATGGGACAGGGGGCCCCCAATCAGCCCCAGCATTTT	CASTMGQGAPNQPQHF
TRBV29-1	TRBJ1-2	NA	TRBD1	TGCAGCGTTGAAGCAACAGGGGTTTCTAGAGGCTACACCTTC	CSVEATGVSRGYTF
TRBV19	TRBJ2-4	NA	TRBD1	TGTGCCAGTAGTGTCCCGGGACAGGGTAGCGGCATTCAGTACTTC	CASSVPGQGSGIQYF
TRBV6-5	TRBJ2-1	NA	TRBD1	TGTGCCAGCAGTCCACCGGGACAGGGGTATAATGAGCAGTTCTTC	CASSPPGQGYNEQFF
TRBV7-9	TRBJ1-2	NA	NA	TGTGCCAGCAGCTTAGGGAACAGACCGAACGGTGGCTACACCTTC	CASSLGNRPNGGYTF
TRBV6-6	TRBJ1-6	NA	NA	TGTGCCAGCAGTCGTGAAGGAGGTTGGGGATTAGGGTCCTATAATTCACCCCTCCACTTT	CASSREGGWGLGSYNSPLHF
TRBV27	TRBJ1-2	NA	NA	TGTGCCAGCGGTAGGCTGCTCGGTCCCGGGACATCTAACTATGGCTACACCTTC	CASGRLLGPGTSNYGYTF
TRBV6-5	TRBJ1-1	NA	NA	TGTGCCAGCAGTTACCACGGTGAAGCTTTCTTT	CASSYHGEAFF
TRBV20-1	TRBJ2-3	NA	NA	TGCAGTGCTCTCCTCTATACGCAGTATTTT	CSALLYTQYF
TRBV15	TRBJ1-1	NA	NA	TGTGCCACCAGCAGAGGGAGAGACACTGAAGCTTTCTTT	CATSRGRDTEAFF
TRBV7-9	TRBJ1-3	NA	NA	TGTGCCAGCAGCACATTCGGACAAGCTGGCTCTGGAAACACCATATATTTT	CASSTFGQAGSGNTIYF
TRBV5-1	TRBJ2-7	NA	TRBD2	TGCGCCAGCAGCCCCTGGCCTAGCGGGAGCTCCTACGAGCAGTACTTC	CASSPWPSGSSYEQYF
TRBV5-6	TRBJ2-2	NA	NA	TGTGCCAGCAGCTGGGCCCGGACCGGGGAGCTGTTTTTT	CASSWARTGELFF
TRBV5-1	TRBJ1-2	NA	NA	TGCGCCAGCAGCTTGTTTACAGAAGGCTATGGCTACACCTTC	CASSLFTEGYGYTF
TRBV18	TRBJ2-1	once	TRBD1	TGTGCCAGCTCACCCCGTGGACAGGTCTCCTACAATAAGCAGTTCTTC	CASSPRGQVSYNKQFF
TRBV10-3	TRBJ2-5	NA	NA	TGTGCCATCAGTGGATGGACAGCTGCCGGGGAGACCCAGTACTTC	CAISGWTAAGETQYF
TRBV7-9	TRBJ1-1	many	NA	TGTGCCAGCAGCTTTTTCAGCGGCACTGAAGCTTTCTTT	CASSFFSGTEAFF
TRBV6-5	TRBJ2-6	NA	NA	TGTGCCAGCAGCCCCCAGTCTGGGGCCAACGTCCTGACTTTC	CASSPQSGANVLTF
TRBV11-2	TRBJ1-2	once	TRBD1	TGTGCCAGCAGCTTAGTAGGACAGGGGTTGAGTGGCTACACCTTC	CASSLVGQGLSGYTF
TRBV6-5	TRBJ2-7	NA	TRBD2	TGTGCCAGCAGCGGGACTAGCGGGAAGTCCTACGAGCAGTACTTC	CASSGTSGKSYEQYF
TRBV5-4	TRBJ1-5	NA	NA	TGTGCCAGCAGTCAGGGAGGTATCAATCAGCCCCAGCATTTT	CASSQGGINQPQHF
TRBV6-2/TRBV6-3	TRBJ2-7	few	TRBD1	TGTGCCAGCAGTCCGACAGGGTTTGAGCGCGAGCAGTACTTC	CASSPTGFEREQYF
TRBV5-1	TRBJ1-3	once	NA	TGCGCCAGCAGCCTTGGAGGGGCGAACTCTGGAAACACCATATATTTT	CASSLGGANSGNTIYF
TRBV4-1	TRBJ1-6	few	NA	TGCGCCAGCAGCCAATCCAGGGTAGATTCACCCCTCCACTTT	CASSQSRVDSPLHF
TRBV19	TRBJ2-3	NA	TRBD1	TGTGCCAGTACCTGGGCAGGGGGCTTTGCGGAGATTGGAGATACGCAGTATTTT	CASTWAGGFAEIGDTQYF
TRBV9	TRBJ1-1	NA	NA	TGTGCCAGCAGCGGGCCAAACCCCCAGACTGCTGAAGCTTTCTTT	CASSGPNPQTAEAFF
TRBV19	TRBJ2-7	NA	TRBD2	TGTGCCAGTAGTATCGCTAGCGGGCCTTCCTACGAGCAGTACTTC	CASSIASGPSYEQYF
TRBV12-5	TRBJ1-2	NA	NA	TGTGCTAGTGGTTCCACAGGGATTGGCTACACCTTC	CASGSTGIGYTF
TRBV4-1	TRBJ2-1	NA	NA	TGCGCCAGCAGCCAAGCCCCGACTAGACACAATGAGCAGTTCTTC	CASSQAPTRHNEQFF
TRBV7-9	TRBJ2-3	NA	NA	TGTGCCAGCAGCTTATTTAATCTAGATACGCAGTATTTT	CASSLFNLDTQYF
TRBV18	TRBJ1-5	NA	TRBD1	TGTGCCAGCTCACCAAACGTCGGGACAGTAAATCAGCCCCAGCATTTT	CASSPNVGTVNQPQHF
TRBV9	TRBJ2-3	NA	TRBD2	TGTGCCAGCAGCGTAGCTAGCGGGCTTACAGATACGCAGTATTTT	CASSVASGLTDTQYF
TRBV5-1	TRBJ1-1	NA	NA	TGCGCCAGCAGTCTTGACATCAACACTGAAGCTTTCTTT	CASSLDINTEAFF
TRBV11-2	TRBJ2-7	NA	TRBD1	TGTGCCAGCAGCTTAGAAAGACAGGGTAACTCCTACGAGCAGTACTTC	CASSLERQGNSYEQYF
TRBV28	TRBJ1-1	NA	NA	TGTGCCAGCACAACAGCCGTGAGTGCTTTCTTT	CASTTAVSAFF
TRBV9	TRBJ1-5	NA	NA	TGTGCCAGCAGCCCAGATAGCAATCAGCCCCAGCATTTT	CASSPDSNQPQHF
TRBV6-5	TRBJ1-6	NA	TRBD1	TGTGCCAGCAGCTGGACAGGGAGGGTGACACCCCTCCACTTT	CASSWTGRVTPLHF
TRBV3-1/TRBV3-2	TRBJ2-1	NA	NA	TGTGCCAGCAGCCTCCTAGCGAGTGAGCAGTTCTTC	CASSLLASEQFF
TRBV18	TRBJ1-3	NA	NA	TGTGCCAGCTCATCCGATTTCGGACAGCCTACTGGAAACACCATATATTTT	CASSSDFGQPTGNTIYF
TRBV28	TRBJ1-2	NA	NA	TGTGCCAGCACCCAGGACAGCCCTTACTATGGCTACACCTTC	CASTQDSPYYGYTF
TRBV10-3	TRBJ1-2	NA	TRBD1	TGTGCCATCAAGGGGGACAGGCCACTCTATGGCTACACCTTC	CAIKGDRPLYGYTF
TRBV19	TRBJ1-2	NA	TRBD1	TGTGCCAGTAGTATTCGGGGACAGGGGACCTATGGCTACACCTTC	CASSIRGQGTYGYTF
TRBV7-2	TRBJ1-1	NA	TRBD1	TGTGCCAGCAGCTCACGGACAGGGGGCGAAGCTTTCTTT	CASSSRTGGEAFF
TRBV12-3/TRBV12-4	TRBJ1-1	NA	NA	TGTGCCAGCAGTTTAGTGTCGGGGTTGAGAGCTTTCTTT	CASSLVSGLRAFF